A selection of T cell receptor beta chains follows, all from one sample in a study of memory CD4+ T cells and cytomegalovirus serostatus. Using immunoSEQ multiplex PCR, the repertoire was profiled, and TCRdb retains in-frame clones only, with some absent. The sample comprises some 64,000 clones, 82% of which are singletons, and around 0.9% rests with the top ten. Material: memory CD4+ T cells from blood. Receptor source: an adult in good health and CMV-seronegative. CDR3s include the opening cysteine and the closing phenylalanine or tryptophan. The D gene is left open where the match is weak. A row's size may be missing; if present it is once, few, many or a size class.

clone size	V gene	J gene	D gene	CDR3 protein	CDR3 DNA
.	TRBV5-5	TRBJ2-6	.	CASSRRGQGGSGANVLTF	TGTGCCAGCAGCCGAAGGGGCCAGGGGGGGAGTGGGGCCAACGTCCTGACTTTC
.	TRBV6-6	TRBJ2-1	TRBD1	CASSLDRAREQFF	TGTGCCAGCAGTCTGGACAGGGCAAGAGAGCAGTTCTTC
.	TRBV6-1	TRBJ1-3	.	CASSEARISGNTIYF	TGTGCCAGCAGTGAAGCAAGGATCTCTGGAAACACCATATATTTT
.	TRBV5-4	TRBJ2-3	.	CASSLDPQEGGDTQYF	TGTGCCAGCAGCTTGGATCCCCAAGAGGGTGGAGATACGCAGTATTTT
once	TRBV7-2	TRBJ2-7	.	CASSPYAEQYF	TGTGCCAGCAGCCCGTACGCCGAGCAGTACTTC
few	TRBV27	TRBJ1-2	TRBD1	CASSSSLRGSGGYTF	TGTGCCAGCAGTTCCTCCCTCAGGGGGAGTGGAGGCTACACCTTC
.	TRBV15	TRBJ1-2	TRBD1	CATSRSDRANYGYTF	TGTGCCACCAGCAGGAGTGACAGGGCCAACTATGGCTACACCTTC
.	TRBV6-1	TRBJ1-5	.	CASSEGSNSNQPQHF	TGTGCCAGCAGTGAAGGGTCAAATAGCAATCAGCCCCAGCATTTT
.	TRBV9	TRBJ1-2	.	CASSPSPGGEGGYTF	TGTGCCAGCAGCCCTAGTCCGGGGGGCGAGGGTGGCTACACCTTC
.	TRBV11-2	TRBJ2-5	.	CASSLPRGKEETQYF	TGTGCCAGCAGCTTACCCAGGGGTAAAGAAGAGACCCAGTACTTC
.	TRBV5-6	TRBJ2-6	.	CASSFDSRGANVLTF	TGTGCCAGCAGCTTCGACTCTAGGGGGGCCAACGTCCTGACTTTC
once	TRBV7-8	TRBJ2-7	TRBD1	CASSVGQALSYEQYF	TGTGCCAGCAGCGTAGGACAGGCCCTCTCCTACGAGCAGTACTTC
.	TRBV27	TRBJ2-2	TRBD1	CASSWRNRGGQRANTGELFF	TGTGCCAGCAGTTGGCGTAACCGTGGGGGACAGAGAGCGAACACCGGGGAGCTGTTTTTT
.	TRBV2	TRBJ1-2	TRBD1	CASRGQGYGYTF	TGTGCCAGTAGGGGACAGGGATATGGCTACACCTTC
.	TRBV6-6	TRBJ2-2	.	CASRGHSNTGELFF	TGTGCCAGCAGGGGACACTCGAACACCGGGGAGCTGTTTTTT
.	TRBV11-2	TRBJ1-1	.	CASSSLRGPQNTEAFF	TGTGCCAGCAGCTCCCTTCGGGGACCTCAGAACACTGAAGCTTTCTTT
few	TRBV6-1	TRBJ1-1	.	CASGATGSTEAFF	TGTGCCAGCGGAGCAACAGGGTCCACTGAAGCTTTCTTT
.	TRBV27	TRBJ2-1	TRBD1	CASRPLGTGLEQFF	TGTGCCAGCAGACCCCTCGGGACAGGGCTTGAGCAGTTCTTC
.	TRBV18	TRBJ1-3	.	CASSPYDPGTGNTIYF	TGTGCCAGCTCACCCTACGATCCCGGGACTGGAAACACCATATATTTT
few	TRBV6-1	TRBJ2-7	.	CASSELAYRSYEQYF	TGTGCCAGCAGTGAACTAGCGTACCGCTCCTACGAGCAGTACTTC
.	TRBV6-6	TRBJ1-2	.	CASSSTGYAGYTF	TGTGCCAGCAGCTCCACAGGGTATGCGGGCTACACCTTC
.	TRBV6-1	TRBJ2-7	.	CASSENWRFEQYF	TGTGCCAGCAGTGAAAATTGGCGGTTCGAGCAGTACTTC
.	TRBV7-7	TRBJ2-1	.	CASSLGLRNEQFF	TGTGCCAGCAGCTTAGGACTCCGAAATGAGCAGTTCTTC
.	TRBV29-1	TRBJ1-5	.	CSVEMTKGQPQHF	TGCAGCGTTGAGATGACCAAGGGTCAGCCCCAGCATTTT
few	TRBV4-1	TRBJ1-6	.	CASSQELRAVNSPLHF	TGCGCCAGCAGCCAAGAATTACGGGCCGTGAATTCACCCCTCCACTTT
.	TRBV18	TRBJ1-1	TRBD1	CASSGQGANTEAFF	TGTGCCAGCTCCGGACAGGGGGCGAATACTGAAGCTTTCTTT
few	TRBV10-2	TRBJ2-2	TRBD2	CASTLAANTGELFF	TGCGCCAGCACCCTAGCGGCAAACACCGGGGAGCTGTTTTTT
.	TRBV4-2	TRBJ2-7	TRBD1	CASSREGQGPGEQYF	TGTGCCAGCAGCCGGGAAGGACAGGGACCAGGCGAGCAGTACTTC
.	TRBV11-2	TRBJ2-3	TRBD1	CASSLRTGGGDTQYF	TGTGCCAGCAGCTTACGGACAGGGGGAGGTGATACGCAGTATTTT
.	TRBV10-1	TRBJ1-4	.	CASSDRASEKLFF	TGCGCCAGCAGTGACAGGGCGAGCGAAAAACTGTTTTTT
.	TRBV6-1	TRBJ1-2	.	CASKAEIYGYTF	TGTGCCAGCAAAGCAGAGATCTATGGCTACACCTTC
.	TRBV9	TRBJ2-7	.	CASSRDRGLTYEQYF	TGTGCCAGCAGCCGTGACCGGGGCCTTACCTACGAGCAGTACTTC
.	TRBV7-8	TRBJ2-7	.	CASSLGAAADPYEQYF	TGTGCCAGCAGCTTAGGAGCGGCAGCAGATCCCTACGAGCAGTACTTC
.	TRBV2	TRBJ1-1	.	CASSGYREEAFF	TGTGCCAGCAGTGGGTACAGGGAAGAAGCTTTCTTT
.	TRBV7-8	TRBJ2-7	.	CASSFSGELEQYF	TGTGCCAGCAGCTTTTCGGGAGAACTCGAGCAGTACTTC
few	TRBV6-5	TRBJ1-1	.	CASSYAGREGRTEAFF	TGTGCCAGCAGTTACGCGGGACGGGAAGGGAGGACTGAAGCTTTCTTT
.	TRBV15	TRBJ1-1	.	CATSPNGEPRGFF	TGTGCCACCAGCCCCAACGGGGAGCCCCGAGGCTTCTTT
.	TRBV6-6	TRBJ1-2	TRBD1	CASSYPSTGGYGYTF	TGTGCCAGCAGTTACCCATCGACAGGGGGCTATGGCTACACCTTC
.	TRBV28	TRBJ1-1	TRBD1	CASSLDRVSVNTEAFF	TGTGCCAGCAGTTTAGACAGGGTTTCGGTGAACACTGAAGCTTTCTTT
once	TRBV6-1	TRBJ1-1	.	CASSERTARIGTEAFF	TGTGCCAGCAGTGAAAGGACAGCCAGGATTGGCACTGAAGCTTTCTTT
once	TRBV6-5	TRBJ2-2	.	CASSYTSGLPGELFF	TGTGCCAGCAGTTACACTAGTGGGTTACCCGGGGAGCTGTTTTTT
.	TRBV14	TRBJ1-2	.	CASSQRANYGYTF	TGTGCCAGCAGCCAAAGGGCAAACTATGGCTACACCTTC
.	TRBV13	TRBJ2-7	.	CASSSRQPPYEQYF	TGTGCCAGCAGCTCCAGACAGCCTCCCTACGAGCAGTACTTC
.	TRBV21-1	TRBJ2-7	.	CASPEGREGEQYF	TGTGCCAGTCCTGAGGGGCGGGAGGGCGAGCAGTACTTC
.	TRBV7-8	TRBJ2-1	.	CASIESQGSVNNEQFF	TGTGCCAGCATCGAGTCCCAGGGGTCCGTTAACAATGAGCAGTTCTTC
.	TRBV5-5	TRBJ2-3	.	CASSLLARSADTQYF	TGTGCCAGCAGCTTGCTAGCAAGGAGCGCAGATACGCAGTATTTT
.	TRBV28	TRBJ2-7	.	CASSSPFPGTIREQYF	TGTGCCAGCAGTTCCCCCTTCCCAGGAACTATAAGGGAGCAGTACTTC
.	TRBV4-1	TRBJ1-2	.	CASSQATNLPYGYTF	TGCGCCAGCAGCCAGGCGACCAATCTCCCCTATGGCTACACCTTC
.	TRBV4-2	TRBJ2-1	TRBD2	CASSPRGGPLHEQFF	TGTGCCAGCAGCCCGCGGGGGGGCCCCCTACATGAGCAGTTCTTC
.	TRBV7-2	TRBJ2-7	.	CASSPVNEQYF	TGTGCCAGCAGCCCGGTAAACGAGCAGTACTTC
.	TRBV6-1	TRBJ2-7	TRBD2	CASSRLAYEQYF	TGTGCCAGCAGCAGACTAGCTTACGAGCAGTACTTC
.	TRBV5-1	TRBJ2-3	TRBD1	CASSFRDRETDTQYF	TGCGCCAGCAGCTTCCGGGACAGGGAGACAGATACGCAGTATTTT
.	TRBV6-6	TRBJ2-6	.	CASSQQLSGANVLTF	TGTGCCAGCAGTCAACAGCTCTCTGGGGCCAACGTCCTGACTTTC